The 18 T cell receptor beta chains below all came from one sample that was sequenced in a study of human T cells and chemical hapten exposure. The time point is: healthy volunteer bleed at 2 weeks. The authors extracted total RNA from unfractionated whole blood. From the RACE reads, TCRdb called clonotypes with MiXCR, one entry per CDR3 protein. This repertoire shows about 50,000 distinct CDR3 sequences, roughly 4.5% found once; its top ten account for roughly 1.7%. The sample was whole blood. Receptors were obtained from a female donor in good health. Some clones in this sample may be carry-over from other donors' samples.

This clonotype was recorded many times. The V gene is TRBV28, the J gene TRBJ1-6; unclear D gene. Germline loops: CDR1 MDHEN, CDR2 SYDVKM. This CDR3 region has 13 residues. V dropped 3 bases and J dropped 9 bases, with 9 bases sitting between them. The CDR3 loop reads CASSFGSSSPLHF. The CDR3 region has the DNA TGTGCCAGCAGTTTTGGCAGTTCTTCACCCCTCCACTTT.

At least ten counts were recorded for this clonotype. The chain joins TRBV5-5 to TRBJ1-3; D not certain. Germline loops: CDR1 SGHKS, CDR2 YYEKEE (reference sequence). The CDR3 covers 14 residues. V was cut by 0 bases and J by 2 bases, with 6 bases left in between. The CDR3: CASSLVGTGNTIYF. CDR3 DNA: TGTGCCAGCAGCTTGGTAGGGACTGGAAACACCATATATTTT.

In its sample, this clonotype was seen a few times. The J gene is TRBJ1-2, the V gene TRBV19; perhaps TRBD1 as D (5 bases). V was cut by 3 bases and J by 6 bases, with 17 bases left in between. Germline V gene lookup returns CDR1 LNHDA and CDR2 SQIVND (reference sequence). The CDR3 is 15 amino acids. The CDR3 nucleotides are TGTGCCAGTAGTATCAACCCCCGGGGACTGGATGGCTACACCTTC. Protein: CASSINPRGLDGYTF.

In this sample, this clonotype turned up a few times. This chain joins TRBV27 and TRBJ1-6, with D perhaps matching TRBD1 (5 bases). CDR3 length equals 14 residues. Trimming took 3 bases from V and 10 from J, leaving 13 bases between them. Germline-derived CDR1 and CDR2 are MNHEY and SMNVEV (reference sequence). The CDR3 sequence is CASSLSRADSPLHF. CDR3 nucleotide sequence: TGTGCCAGCAGTTTGAGCAGGGCGGACTCACCCCTCCACTTT.

This clonotype was seen ten or more times. The chain employs TRBV20-1 and TRBJ2-3; perhaps TRBD1 as D (6 bases). Germline V gene data show CDR1 as DFQATT and CDR2 as SNEGSKA (reference sequence). The CDR3 is 15 amino acids. With 0 bases removed from V and 2 bases from J, the gap between germline ends came to 12 bases. The DNA of the CDR3 is TGCAGTGCTAGAGATCCCAGGGGCGACACAGATACGCAGTATTTT. Amino acid sequence: CSARDPRGDTDTQYF.

This clonotype was detected many times. The V call is TRBV5-1, the J call TRBJ1-1, with TRBD1 matching 9 bases. Germline lookup yields CDR1 SGHRS and CDR2 YFSETQ. CDR3 length: 18 amino acids. V lost 4 bases, J lost 1 base, and 14 bases stayed unmatched. Written as DNA, the CDR3 is TGCGCCAGCAGCACCAGACCGGGACAGGGAGGGAAGAACACTGAAGCTTTCTTT. Amino acid sequence: CASSTRPGQGGKNTEAFF.

This clonotype was seen at least ten times. This chain connects TRBV10-3 to TRBJ2-1; 9 bases align to TRBD2. Per germline, CDR1 ENHRY and CDR2 SYGVKD. There are 16 residues in the CDR3. The V gene end was trimmed by 4 bases and the J gene end by 8 bases; junction bases not matched to a gene: 12. This chain's CDR3 is CAISVQAGGQIYEQFF. CDR3 nucleotide sequence: TGTGCCATCAGTGTCCAGGCGGGGGGGCAGATCTATGAGCAGTTCTTC.

This clonotype turned up a few times. The J gene is TRBJ2-5, the V gene TRBV5-5, with D tentatively TRBD1 or TRBD2 (5 bases each). CDR1 is SGHKS and CDR2 is YYEKEE in the germline V gene (reference sequence). The CDR3 has 16 amino acids. Trimming shortened V by 4 bases and J by 8 bases, and 24 bases separated the two germline ends. This CDR3 reads CASSPIPGRLSFTQYF. The CDR3 nucleotides read TGTGCCAGCAGCCCGATTCCGGGACGTCTATCGTTTACCCAGTACTTC.

This clonotype was observed a few times. This could be a read error, since a much larger clone is one nucleotide away. The chain joins TRBV6-4 to TRBJ1-2; possibly TRBD1 for D (5 bases). Germline CDR1 MRHNA, CDR2 SNTAGT. The CDR3 consists of 13 residues. The CDR3 spells CASSLGDGYGDTF. Written as DNA, the CDR3 is TGTGCCAGCAGTTTAGGGGACGGCTATGGCGACACCTTC.

This clonotype was seen many times. This sequence joins TRBV12-3 or TRBV12-4 and TRBJ2-1, with 7 positions matching TRBD2. There are 16 residues in the CDR3. V trimming: 4 bases; J trimming: 6 bases; junction bases outside the gene matches: 12. CDR3 protein: CASSSDRTRVLNEQFF. In DNA form, the CDR3 reads TGTGCCAGCAGTTCCGATCGGACTAGGGTCCTCAATGAGCAGTTCTTC.

This clonotype was found many times. The V call is TRBV28, the J call TRBJ1-6, with a tentative D call TRBD1 (6 bases). Per germline, CDR1 MDHEN and CDR2 SYDVKM. V dropped 3 bases and J dropped 12 bases, with 9 bases sitting between them. The CDR3 loop spans 12 amino acids. The CDR3 DNA follows: TGTGCCAGCAGTTTTTGGGGGCAACCCCTCCACTTT. Its translation: CASSFWGQPLHF.

In its sample, this clonotype was seen many times. The J gene is TRBJ1-5, the V gene TRBV12-3 or TRBV12-4, with 9 bases lining up with TRBD1. With V trimmed by 2 bases and J by 14 bases, 10 bases remained unmatched. CDR3 size: 14 residues. CDR3 protein: CASSLSQGAPGKHF. CDR3 bases: TGTGCCAGCAGTTTATCACAGGGGGCCCCCGGTAAGCATTTT.

The J gene is TRBJ1-2, the V gene TRBV7-2; no clear D gene. V was clipped by 1 base and J by 8 bases, with 14 bases between them. CDR3 size: 14 residues. Germline assignment: CDR1 SGHTA and CDR2 FQGNSA. CDR3 DNA sequence: TGTGCCAGCAGCTTAGATGGAATAGGGCGCGGCTACACCTTC. Translation: CASSLDGIGRGYTF.

This clonotype occurred many times. The chain employs TRBV2 and TRBJ1-1; possibly TRBD1 for D (6 bases). CDR1 is SNHLY and CDR2 is FYNNEI in the germline V gene. CDR3 length: 15 residues. V was cut by 6 bases and J by 0 bases, with 14 bases left in between. In DNA form, the CDR3 reads TGTGCCAGCAGGGAATTCAGGGACATGAACACTGAAGCTTTCTTT. Encoded protein: CASREFRDMNTEAFF.

V usage is TRBV7-6 and J usage is TRBJ2-7, with TRBD2 matching 7 bases. The CDR3 contains 13 residues. Germline assignment: CDR1 SGHVS and CDR2 FNYEAQ. The junction had 3 bases not matched to a gene; V was cut back by 1 base and J by 6 bases. The CDR3 region is CASSLVAGVEQYF. The CDR3 DNA is TGTGCCAGCAGCTTAGTCGCGGGGGTCGAGCAGTACTTC.

This clonotype was observed a few times. The gene calls are TRBV6-2 or TRBV6-3 and TRBJ2-1; 9 positions agree with TRBD2. Germline lookup yields CDR1 MNHEY and CDR2 SVGEGT. CDR3 length: 15 residues. The V gene end was trimmed by 2 bases and the J gene end by 7 bases; junction bases not matched to a gene: 6. CDR3 nucleotides: TGTGCCAGCAGTTACCTGCGGGGGGGAGAGAATGAGCAGTTCTTC. It translates to CASSYLRGGENEQFF.

This clonotype was seen many times. The chain employs TRBV20-1 and TRBJ1-2; 7 nucleotides line up with TRBD1. Germline CDR1 DFQATT, CDR2 SNEGSKA (reference sequence). CDR3 length: 13 residues. V trimming: 5 bases; J trimming: 10 bases; junction bases outside the gene matches: 13. In DNA, the CDR3 is TGCAGTGCTTATAAAGGGGGCGTTATTGACTACACCTTC. It specifies CSAYKGGVIDYTF.

This clonotype was observed a handful of times. The chain combines TRBV27 with TRBJ1-6; TRBD1 aligns across 10 bases. The CDR3 extends over 15 amino acids. The J segment lost 14 bases and the V segment lost 5 bases, leaving 12 bases of the junction unmatched. Per the germline V gene, CDR1 is MNHEY and CDR2 is SMNVEV (reference sequence). This chain's CDR3 is CASSPPPGTGVTLHF. The DNA of the CDR3 is TGTGCCAGCAGTCCACCCCCCGGGACAGGGGTTACCCTCCACTTT.